This is a list of T cell receptor beta chains from one sample in a study of PD-L1 blockade in urothelial cancer. Assay: immunoSEQ multiplex PCR; the TCRdb copy retains only in-frame clones and omits some. Among approximately 41,000 clones listed, over 80% were seen once. The material was PBMCs, obtained around atezolizumab (anti-PD-L1) treatment. These TCRs come from a man at least 80 years old with urothelial cancer. Each CDR3 is given with its conserved first and last residue. The D gene is left open where the match is weak. Size is omitted from some rows. Given values are once, few, many or a class for expanded clones.

>NA|TRBV28|TRBJ1-4|TRBD1
TGTGCCAGCAGTCCAATCCGGGACAGGGGAGCCGCAACTAATGAAAAACTGTTTTTT
CASSPIRDRGAATNEKLFF
>NA|TRBV19|TRBJ2-2|TRBD2
TGTGCCAGTATAGCGGGAGGATCGAACACCGGGGAGCTGTTTTTT
CASIAGGSNTGELFF
>NA|TRBV18|TRBJ2-2|NA
TGTGCCAGCTCACCAGGAGGGCTCACCGGGGAGCTGTTTTTT
CASSPGGLTGELFF
>NA|TRBV5-4|TRBJ1-5|TRBD1
TGTGCCAGCAGCTTCGGACAGGGGAATCAGCCCCAGCATTTT
CASSFGQGNQPQHF
>NA|TRBV14|TRBJ2-7|TRBD1
TGTGCCAGCAGCCGGGACAGGGGCTACGAGCAGTACTTC
CASSRDRGYEQYF
>NA|TRBV4-3|TRBJ2-1|NA
TGCGCCAGCAGCCAAGCTCTTATCGACAATGAGCAGTTCTTC
CASSQALIDNEQFF
>NA|TRBV7-2|TRBJ1-2|NA
TGTGCCAGCAGCCGTCTACAGGGTGGCGTCGGTGGCTACACCTTC
CASSRLQGGVGGYTF
>NA|TRBV29-1|TRBJ2-7|TRBD1
TGCAGCGCCGGGACAGGGATCTACGAGCAGTACTTC
CSAGTGIYEQYF
>few|TRBV15|TRBJ2-7|TRBD2
TGTGCCACCAGCAGAGGGCGGAGCGGGAGGTTCCTCTACGAGCAGTACTTC
CATSRGRSGRFLYEQYF
>NA|TRBV19|TRBJ1-1|TRBD1
TGTGCCAGTAGGACCGGGACAGGGGGCTTTTTGAACACTGAAGCTTTCTTT
CASRTGTGGFLNTEAFF
>NA|TRBV11-2|TRBJ2-3|NA
TGTGCCAGCAGCTCATGGACATCTGACACAGATACGCAGTATTTT
CASSSWTSDTDTQYF
>NA|TRBV6-5|TRBJ2-7|TRBD1
TGTGCCAGCAAACATGCGGGACAGGGCACCTACGAGCAGTACTTC
CASKHAGQGTYEQYF
>NA|TRBV7-8|TRBJ2-1|TRBD2
TGTGCCGGAGCGGGAGTACGGCCGGATGAGCAGTTCTTC
CAGAGVRPDEQFF
>NA|TRBV7-2|TRBJ2-5|TRBD2
TGTGCCAGCAGCTTCCGGACTAGCAGCTACCTTGGCGGGCAAGAGACCCAGTACTTC
CASSFRTSSYLGGQETQYF
>NA|TRBV6-5|TRBJ2-5|TRBD2
TGTGCCAGCAGTTACGGGAGAGGACTAGCGGAGACCCAGTACTTC
CASSYGRGLAETQYF
>NA|TRBV6-5|TRBJ2-7|NA
TGTGCCAGCAGTTACGTGGGAGGCGGGTCCTACGAGCAGTACTTC
CASSYVGGGSYEQYF
>NA|TRBV18|TRBJ2-3|TRBD2
TGTGCCAGCTCCCGGACTAGCGGGACTGATACGCAGTATTTT
CASSRTSGTDTQYF
>NA|TRBV7-9|TRBJ2-7|TRBD1
TGTGCCAGCAGCTCCGGGACAGGGATATACGAGCAGTACTTC
CASSSGTGIYEQYF
>NA|TRBV4-3|TRBJ1-5|TRBD1
TGCGCCAGCAGCCCGGGAGGGGGCTTCGAACCCCAGCATTTT
CASSPGGGFEPQHF
>NA|TRBV6-6|TRBJ2-4|TRBD2
TGTGCCAGCAGTTTCCGGGGGGGCGATGGCAAAAACATTCAGTACTTC
CASSFRGGDGKNIQYF
>once|TRBV27|TRBJ1-1|NA
TGTGCCAGCAGTGCTCAGGGAAGCGCTGAAGCTTTCTTT
CASSAQGSAEAFF
>NA|TRBV6-1|TRBJ1-2|TRBD1
TGTGCCAGCAGGAGAGATCCGGGACAGAACTATGGCTACACCTTC
CASRRDPGQNYGYTF
>NA|TRBV6-6|TRBJ1-1|NA
TGTGCCAGTAGGCAGGCTGAAGCTTTCTTT
CASRQAEAFF
>NA|TRBV11-2|TRBJ1-2|TRBD1
TGTGCCAGCAGCTCGGGGACAGGATACTCCTATGGCTACACCTTC
CASSSGTGYSYGYTF
>NA|TRBV19|TRBJ2-5|TRBD1
TGTGCCAGTAGTCCTCCTCCGGGACAGAAAGAGACCCAGTACTTC
CASSPPPGQKETQYF
>NA|TRBV2|TRBJ1-4|NA
TGTGCCAACAAAAGGGGGATAAATGAAAAACTGTTTTTT
CANKRGINEKLFF
>NA|TRBV18|TRBJ1-2|NA
TGTGCCAGCTCACCACCTGGGAGGGGCGTCAGCTTTTCTGGCTACACCTTC
CASSPPGRGVSFSGYTF
>few|TRBV7-9|TRBJ1-4|TRBD1
TGTGCCAGCAGCGGGATCCGACAGGGGTCAACTAATGAAAAACTGTTTTTT
CASSGIRQGSTNEKLFF
>NA|TRBV6-5|TRBJ1-1|NA
TGTGCCAGCATAGGGAAGGGCGGGACTGAAGCTTTCTTT
CASIGKGGTEAFF
>NA|TRBV19|TRBJ1-2|TRBD1
TGTGCCAGTAGTGACAGGGGCGAGGTCTATGGCTACACCTTC
CASSDRGEVYGYTF
>NA|TRBV7-9|TRBJ2-5|NA
TGTGCCAGCAGCTTAAGCAGGGCGGGGGAGACCCAGTACTTC
CASSLSRAGETQYF